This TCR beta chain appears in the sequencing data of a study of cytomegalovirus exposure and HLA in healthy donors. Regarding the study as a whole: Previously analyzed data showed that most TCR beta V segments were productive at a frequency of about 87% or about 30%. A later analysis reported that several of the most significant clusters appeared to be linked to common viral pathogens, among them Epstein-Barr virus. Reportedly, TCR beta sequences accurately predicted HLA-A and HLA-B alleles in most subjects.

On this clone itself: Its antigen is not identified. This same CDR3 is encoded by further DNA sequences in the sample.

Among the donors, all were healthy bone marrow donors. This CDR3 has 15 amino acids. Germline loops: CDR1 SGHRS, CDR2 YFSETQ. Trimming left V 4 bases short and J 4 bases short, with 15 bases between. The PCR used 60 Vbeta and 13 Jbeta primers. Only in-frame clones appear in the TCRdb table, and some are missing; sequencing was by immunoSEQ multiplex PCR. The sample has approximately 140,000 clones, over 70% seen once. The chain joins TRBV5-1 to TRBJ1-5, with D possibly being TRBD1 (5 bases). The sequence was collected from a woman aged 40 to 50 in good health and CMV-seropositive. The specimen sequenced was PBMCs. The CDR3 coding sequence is TGCGCCAGCAGCCAAGGGGACTTTAGTAATCAGCCCCAGCATTTT. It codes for CASSQGDFSNQPQHF.